Listed below are T cell receptor beta chains from one sample, sequenced in a study of OX40 agonist ivuxolimab in advanced cancers. This table comes from immunoSEQ multiplex PCR, and its TCRdb copy is limited to in-frame clones, with some not included. The sample comprises 73,000 or so clones, around nine tenths of which are singletons, and over 0.75% rests with the top ten. The sequencing here drew on CD4+ or CD8+ T cells sorted from blood, taken in a trial of the OX40 agonist ivuxolimab. The receptors were gathered from an adult with an advanced solid tumor such as melanoma, head and neck, liver or kidney cancer. Both conserved end residues are part of each CDR3.

CASTGTNEKLFF | TRBJ1-4 | 12 | TRBV7-9
CAISNLGQETQYF | TRBJ2-5 | 13 | TRBV10-3
CASSLISGTSGGAVTGELFF | TRBJ2-2 | 20 | TRBV7-8
CASSSTGNNYGYTF | TRBJ1-2 | 14 | TRBV19
CASSNSGQTKETQYF | TRBJ2-5 | 15 | TRBV4-1
CASSPPGGVNTGELFF | TRBJ2-2 | 16 | TRBV5-4
CASSRTGAGYTF | TRBJ1-2 | 12 | TRBV27
CASSALSGNTEAFF | TRBJ1-1 | 14 | TRBV9
CASSPQQETQYF | TRBJ2-5 | 12 | TRBV18
CASSLNTEAFF | TRBJ1-1 | 11 | TRBV5-6
CAGSYPFGGEAFF | TRBJ1-1 | 13 | TRBV6-5
CASSLGFVSSYEQYF | TRBJ2-7 | 15 | TRBV7-8
CASSHLDSRLWGYTF | TRBJ1-2 | 15 | TRBV6-5
CASRGVEEQYF | TRBJ2-7 | 11 | TRBV6-1
CASSLGRTSNTGELFF | TRBJ2-2 | 16 | TRBV11-3
CASSRDRGAPEAFF | TRBJ1-1 | 14 | TRBV27
CASSPLRGWGETQYF | TRBJ2-5 | 15 | TRBV7-2
CASSQPGPNIQYF | TRBJ2-4 | 13 | TRBV4-1
CSVNTGPEQYF | TRBJ2-7 | 11 | TRBV29-1
CASSLGGPRNTGELFF | TRBJ2-2 | 16 | TRBV5-4